Listed below are T cell receptor beta chains from one sample, sequenced in a study of technical replicates of blood from several donors. TCRdb's table, derived via immunoSEQ multiplex PCR, lists solely in-frame clones and lacks some. The sample lists about 100,000 clones, about 94% occurring once. Input material: T cells isolated from PBMCs. Receptor source: a human donor in good health. CDR3s include the opening cysteine and the closing phenylalanine or tryptophan. A D gene is named only where the DNA matches it firmly.

v_gene	d_gene	j_gene	CDR3nt	CDR3aa
TRBV4-1	NA	TRBJ2-1	TGCGCCAGCAGTCGGTTGGGGAGCTCCTACAATGAGCAGTTCTTC	CASSRLGSSYNEQFF
TRBV2	NA	TRBJ2-4	TGTGCCAGCAGTGCCGAGGCTAGCGCAAACATTCAGTACTTC	CASSAEASANIQYF
TRBV7-9	NA	TRBJ2-1	TGTGCCAGCATCCTCGGGAGTCATAATGAGCAGTTCTTC	CASILGSHNEQFF
TRBV2	TRBD1	TRBJ2-7	TGTGCCAGCGTTCCTTGGACCGGGACAGGGGTTACCAACTCCTACGAGCAGTACTTC	CASVPWTGTGVTNSYEQYF
TRBV27	NA	TRBJ2-2	TGTGCCAGCAGTTTCGGTGGGGAGCTGTTTTTT	CASSFGGELFF
TRBV19	TRBD2	TRBJ2-7	TGTGCCAGTACACGGGGGGGATCCTACGAGCAGTACTTC	CASTRGGSYEQYF
TRBV7-9	TRBD1	TRBJ2-1	TGTGCCAGCAGCTCGTGGACAGGGCGAACGGATGAGCAGTTCTTC	CASSSWTGRTDEQFF
TRBV6-1	TRBD2	TRBJ2-5	TGTGCCAGCAGTGAAGACGGCGGGGGGCAAGAGACCCAGTACTTC	CASSEDGGGQETQYF
TRBV19	TRBD1	TRBJ1-2	TGTGCCAGTAGTATAGCACCGACAGGGGACTATGGCTACACCTTC	CASSIAPTGDYGYTF
TRBV13	NA	TRBJ2-3	TGTGCCAGCAGCTTAGGCCTCCAGCGGTCCGAGTATTTT	CASSLGLQRSEYF